This TCR beta chain was found in a study of T cells of healthy individuals. This clonotype was recorded many times. TCRdb independently ran MiXCR on the 5' RACE reads; one entry per CDR3 protein. The sample records around 53,000 distinct CDR3 sequences, roughly 14% being singletons. CDR3 length: 17 amino acids. Deletions cut 6 bases from V and 1 base from J, with 22 bases between. Germline lookup yields CDR1 MNHEY and CDR2 SVGEGT. This chain connects TRBV6-2 or TRBV6-3 to TRBJ2-7; D might be TRBD1 or TRBD2, each matching 6 bases. The clonotype comes from a human donor in good health. The CDR3, as DNA: TGTGCCAGCAGGCCCGGGGGCCTCCGGGATTCGTCCTACGAGCAGTACTTC. Its protein product is CASRPGGLRDSSYEQYF.